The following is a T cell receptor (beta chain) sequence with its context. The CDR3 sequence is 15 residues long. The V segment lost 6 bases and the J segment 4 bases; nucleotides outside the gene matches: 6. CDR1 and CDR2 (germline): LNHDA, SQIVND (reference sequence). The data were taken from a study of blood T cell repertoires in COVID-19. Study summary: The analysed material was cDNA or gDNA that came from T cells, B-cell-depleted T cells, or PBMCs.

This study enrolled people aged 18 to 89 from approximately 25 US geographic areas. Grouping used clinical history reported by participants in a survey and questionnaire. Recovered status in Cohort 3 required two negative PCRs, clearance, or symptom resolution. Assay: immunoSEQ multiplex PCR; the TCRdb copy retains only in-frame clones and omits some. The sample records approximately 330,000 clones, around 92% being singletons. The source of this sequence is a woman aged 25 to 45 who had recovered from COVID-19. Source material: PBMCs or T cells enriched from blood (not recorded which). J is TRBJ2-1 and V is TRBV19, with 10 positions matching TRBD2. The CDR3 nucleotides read TGTGCCAGTAGGTTAACTAGCGGGACATACAATGAGCAGTTCTTC. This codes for CASRLTSGTYNEQFF.